The 23 T cell receptor beta chains reported below all come from one sample, sequenced in a study of T-cell reconstitution after alpha-beta-depleted transplantation in children. As it was prepared, the TCRbeta library received unique molecular identifiers. TCRdb re-derived calls from the PCR reads in MiXCR, one entry per CDR3 protein. The sample lists 400,000 to 450,000 distinct CDR3 sequences; over 40% were seen once. Sequencing was performed on PBMCs, taken before TCRalphabeta/CD19-depleted stem cell transplant. The receptors derive from a girl aged 2-10 years with aplastic anemia, due to receive a stem cell transplant.

This clonotype was observed many times. The J gene is TRBJ2-3, the V gene TRBV20-1, with 9 bases fitting TRBD2. Trimming removed 7 bases from V and 3 bases from J; junction bases left unmatched: 2. The germline V gene encodes CDR1 DFQATT and CDR2 SNEGSKA (reference sequence). The CDR3 spans 12 residues. CDR3: CSVAGETDTQYF. The CDR3 DNA reads as TGCAGTGTAGCGGGAGAAACAGATACGCAGTATTTT.

There are many counts of this clonotype. The chain uses TRBV30 and TRBJ1-2; D is perhaps TRBD1 (5 bases). Germline V CDR1 and CDR2: GTSNPN, SVGIG (reference sequence). This CDR3 has 16 residues. V lost 0 bases and J lost 5, with 19 bases in between. CDR3 residues: CAWSVLLFADRYGYTF. The CDR3 coding sequence is TGTGCCTGGAGTGTTCTCCTCTTCGCAGACAGATATGGCTACACCTTC.

This clonotype was seen ten or more times. The chain joins TRBV3-1 to TRBJ2-7; perhaps D is TRBD1 or TRBD2 (6 bases each). V was pared by 3 bases and J by 10 bases, with 13 bases between. The CDR3 consists of 12 residues. Per germline, CDR1 LGHDT and CDR2 YNNKEL (reference sequence). DNA of the CDR3: TGTGCCAGCAGCCAGGGAGGACAGACTCAGTACTTC. It specifies CASSQGGQTQYF.

This clonotype was seen ten or more times. This chain connects TRBV7-9 to TRBJ2-3, with D unresolved. Per the germline V gene, CDR1 is SEHNR and CDR2 is FQNEAQ (reference sequence). Trimming shortened V by 5 bases and J by 0 bases, and 12 bases separated the two germline ends. The CDR3 covers 15 residues. CDR3 sequence (DNA): TGTGCCAGCAGCCCCCGAGGTGGGAGCACAGATACGCAGTATTTT. Its protein is CASSPRGGSTDTQYF.

This chain joins TRBV11-1 and TRBJ2-1; 10 bases are a match to TRBD2. J was trimmed by 0 bases and V by 5 bases; bases with no gene match: 13. The CDR3 loop spans 19 amino acids. Germline V CDR1 and CDR2: SGHAT, FQDESV (reference sequence). CDR3 amino acids: CASSHPSGGLPSSYNEQFF. CDR3 coding DNA: TGTGCCAGCAGCCACCCTAGCGGGGGCCTCCCTAGCTCCTACAATGAGCAGTTCTTC.

V gene TRBV20-1 combines with J gene TRBJ2-3; D gene uncertain. Germline-derived CDR1 and CDR2 are DFQATT and SNEGSKA (reference sequence). Trimming removed 0 bases at V and 5 bases at J, with 9 bases between. The CDR3 consists of 13 residues. As DNA, the CDR3 is TGCAGTGCTAGAGAGGTGAGCCAAGATACGCAGTATTTT. Translation: CSAREVSQDTQYF.

This clonotype was counted a few times. The V and J genes are TRBV4-1 and TRBJ2-5; D is ambiguous. The CDR3 has 11 amino acids. Germline loops: CDR1 MGHRA, CDR2 YSYEKL. V lost 6 bases and J 5 bases, leaving 7 bases between the germline ends. The CDR3 reads CASRYGETQYF. CDR3 DNA: TGCGCCAGCAGATACGGGGAGACCCAGTACTTC.

The table lists this clonotype with a few counts. The rearrangement uses TRBV10-3 and TRBJ1-3; 8 bases map to TRBD1. Germline V gene sequence: CDR1 ENHRY, CDR2 SYGVKD. This CDR3 region has 15 residues. Trimming at V came to 8 bases and at J to 2 bases, leaving 8 bases not matched to a gene. The CDR3 DNA is TGTGCCATCGGTCCGACAGGGGCTACTGGAAACACCATATATTTT. Translation gives CAIGPTGATGNTIYF.

This rearrangement joins TRBV19 to TRBJ2-1; unclear D gene. Per germline, CDR1 LNHDA and CDR2 SQIVND (reference sequence). The CDR3 spans 13 residues. V was shortened by 5 bases and J by 2 bases, with 7 bases between the two germline ends. CDR3 nucleotides: TGTGCCAGTAGTTCCCGCCCCTACAATGAGCAGTTCTTC. It yields the protein CASSSRPYNEQFF.

This chain uses TRBV7-9 with TRBJ2-3; tentative D call: TRBD2 (6 bases). Germline assignment: CDR1 SEHNR and CDR2 FQNEAQ (reference sequence). The V end lost 7 bases, the J end lost 0 bases, and 14 bases lay between the germline ends. The CDR3 is made up of 15 amino acids. DNA for the CDR3: TGTGCCAGCACCCTCGACGGGACTAGCACAGATACGCAGTATTTT. Translating it yields CASTLDGTSTDTQYF.

This clonotype was detected ten times or more. The gene calls are TRBV4-3 and TRBJ2-3; D possibly corresponds to TRBD2 (6 bases). The V end was cut by 1 base, the J end by 3 bases, with 14 bases between. Germline loops: CDR1 LGHNA, CDR2 YSLEER. The CDR3 has 16 residues. The CDR3 DNA sequence: TGCGCCAGCAGCCAAGGGGACTCATGGCGGACAGATACGCAGTATTTT. It encodes CASSQGDSWRTDTQYF.

The V and J genes are TRBV28 and TRBJ2-3; 12 positions agree with TRBD2. V lost 8 bases, J lost 2 bases, and 5 bases stayed unmatched. This CDR3 has 15 amino acids. Germline CDR1 reads MDHEN; CDR2 reads SYDVKM. The CDR3: CASSTSGGITDTQYF. DNA for the CDR3: TGTGCCAGCTCGACTAGCGGGGGTATCACAGATACGCAGTATTTT.

The V and J genes are TRBV20-1 and TRBJ1-5; D not certain. This CDR3 has 14 amino acids. The V gene lost 3 bases and the J gene lost 3 bases, with 12 bases spanning the gap. Germline V gene lookup returns CDR1 DFQATT and CDR2 SNEGSKA (reference sequence). The CDR3 DNA reads TGCAGTGCTAGGGGCGCGTGGGCCAATCAGCCCCAGCATTTT. Its translation: CSARGAWANQPQHF.

V usage is TRBV20-1 and J usage is TRBJ2-1, with 10 bases aligning to TRBD1. This CDR3 has 14 residues. CDR1 and CDR2 (germline): DFQATT, SNEGSKA (reference sequence). Here the CDR3 reads CSPAGDRGLNEQFF. The CDR3, as DNA: TGCAGCCCAGCCGGGGACAGGGGTTTAAATGAGCAGTTCTTC.

The table lists this clonotype with many counts. V is TRBV5-5 and J is TRBJ1-1; weak D call: TRBD1 (6 bases). V lost 1 base and J lost 0, with 10 bases in between. CDR1 is SGHKS, CDR2 YYEKEE, per germline (reference sequence). The CDR3 is 15 residues long. DNA for the CDR3: TGTGCCAGCAGCTTGTCAGGGGCCATGAACACTGAAGCTTTCTTT. Residues: CASSLSGAMNTEAFF.

This clonotype was recorded at least ten times. V is TRBV6-5 and J is TRBJ2-3, with D perhaps matching TRBD1 (7 bases). V was shortened by 2 bases and J by 5 bases, with 14 bases between the two germline ends. The CDR3 loop spans 15 amino acids. Per germline, CDR1 MNHEY and CDR2 SVGAGI. The CDR3 DNA follows: TGTGCCAGCAGTTACGGCCAGCAGGGGGGAGATACGCAGTATTTT. Its protein is CASSYGQQGGDTQYF.

The genes are TRBV7-9 and TRBJ2-1, with 10 bases lining up with TRBD2. The CDR3 consists of 15 residues. J was trimmed by 8 bases and V by 5 bases; bases with no gene match: 9. Germline assignment: CDR1 SEHNR and CDR2 FQNEAQ (reference sequence). The CDR3 loop is CASSPDGLADYEQFF. CDR3 sequence (DNA): TGTGCCAGCAGCCCGGACGGACTAGCGGACTATGAGCAGTTCTTC.

This clonotype was counted once. This chain's CDR3 is CASSFEGNGYTF. The CDR3 DNA is TGTGCCAGCAGTTTCGAGGGGAACGGCTACACCTTC. The chain combines TRBV12-3 or TRBV12-4 with TRBJ1-2; maybe TRBD1 (5 bases). The CDR3 extends over 12 amino acids. V was shortened by 3 bases and J by 8 bases, with 10 bases between the two germline ends.

V usage is TRBV7-8 and J usage is TRBJ2-7; D gene ambiguous. Germline V CDR1 and CDR2: SGHVS, FQNEAQ. The V and J ends lost 2 bases and 5 bases respectively, with 10 bases between them. CDR3 length: 13 amino acids. The CDR3 DNA reads TGTGCCAGCAGCTTATTCCGGTCCCACGAGCAGTACTTC. Translation: CASSLFRSHEQYF.

Many counts were recorded for this clonotype. The V gene is TRBV12-3 or TRBV12-4, the J gene TRBJ1-4; tentatively, D is TRBD1 (6 bases). This CDR3 contains 15 residues. With 6 bases removed from V and 5 bases from J, the gap between germline ends came to 16 bases. The CDR3 spells CASRSPGAGNEKLFF. CDR3 nucleotides: TGTGCCAGCAGGTCCCCGGGGGCCGGGAATGAAAAACTGTTTTTT.

This clonotype was seen more than once but under ten times. J is TRBJ2-7 and V is TRBV29-1, with 11 bases that match TRBD1. From germline, CDR1 is SQVTM and CDR2 ANQGSEA. V gave up 7 bases and J gave up 6 bases; unmatched junction bases: 17. The CDR3 has 16 amino acids. The CDR3 loop is CSARLYGTGGGGEQYF. The DNA of the CDR3 is TGCAGCGCGAGACTATACGGGACAGGGGGAGGTGGCGAGCAGTACTTC.

In this sample, this clonotype turned up a few times. This chain connects TRBV7-2 to TRBJ1-6; D may be TRBD1 (5 bases). The germline V gene encodes CDR1 SGHTA and CDR2 FQGNSA. CDR3 size: 15 residues. V lost 1 base, J lost 9 bases, and 13 bases lay in between. The CDR3 DNA follows: TGTGCCAGCAGCTTAGTTCAGGGTAGGGTTTCACCCCTCCACTTT. The encoded protein is CASSLVQGRVSPLHF.

V usage is TRBV5-1 and J usage is TRBJ2-3, with D hard to call. The ends were cut back, 4 bases at V and 2 bases at J, with 14 bases in the middle. This CDR3 comprises 15 residues. Germline V gene sequence: CDR1 SGHRS, CDR2 YFSETQ. In DNA form, the CDR3 reads TGCGCCAGCAGCCCGGCCGGTCTTCTCACAGATACGCAGTATTTT. Its protein product is CASSPAGLLTDTQYF.